Following are 2 T cell receptor beta chains from one sample sequenced in a study of human T cells and chemical hapten exposure. As for time point: patch test 1, 2 weeks after DPC sensitization. Treatment meaning: therapeutic diphenylcyclopropenone sensitization with weekly scalp DPC. TCRdb independently ran MiXCR on the RACE reads; one entry per CDR3 protein. The sample comprises about 82,000 distinct CDR3 sequences, about 10% of which are singletons, and 4% to 5.5% rests with the top ten. Sequenced material: whole blood, taken in connection with sensitization to the hapten diphenylcyclopropenone (DPC). The receptor set was obtained from a woman between 45 and 65 years old with alopecia areata. Some clones in this sample may be carry-over from other donors' samples.

The rearrangement joins TRBV18 to TRBJ1-1, with 7 bases lining up with TRBD1. In germline, CDR1 is KGHSH, CDR2 LQKENI. There are 16 residues in the CDR3. The V gene end was trimmed by 5 bases and the J gene end by 0 bases; junction bases not matched to a gene: 9. Written as DNA, the CDR3 is TGTGCCAGCTCATCCGCAACAGGGGCCATGAACACTGAAGCTTTCTTT. Protein product: CASSSATGAMNTEAFF.

The chain combines TRBV4-3 with TRBJ2-2; no definite D call. CDR1 is LGHNA and CDR2 is YSLEER in the germline V gene. Trimming took 3 bases from V and 1 from J, leaving 9 bases between them. The CDR3 is made up of 15 amino acids. In DNA, the CDR3 is TGCGCCAGCAGCCAGACCCGCAGGAACACCGGGGAGCTGTTTTTT. Translating gives CASSQTRRNTGELFF.